This T cell receptor beta chain is from a study of radiation and T cells in renal cell carcinoma. As to this clone: Its specificity is unknown.

Repertoires were generated with immunoSEQ multiplex PCR, while TCRdb's copy carries only in-frame clones and drops some. The profile covers over 85,000 clones, with around four fifths appearing a single time and approximately 8.6% taken by the ten largest. Study-level points and caveats: From baseline, blood top tumor clonotypes peaked at 2 weeks post-radiation.

Sample time point: blood 4 weeks post-SBRT, at nephrectomy. Treatment reported: 15 Gy SBRT to primary tumor, nephrectomy 4 weeks later. Here the sequenced sample was blood, taken from a patient whose treatment included radiotherapy and nephrectomy. The sequence was collected from a man aged 45-60 years with renal cell carcinoma.

The DNA for the CDR3 is TGCAGCGTACGACAGGAATGGAATTCACCCCTCCACTTT. Encoded protein: CSVRQEWNSPLHF. The V and J genes are TRBV29-1 and TRBJ1-6, with D possibly TRBD1 on 6 matching bases. Per the germline V gene, CDR1 is SQVTM and CDR2 is ANQGSEA. V was trimmed by 6 bases and J by 7 bases, leaving 13 bases between them. This CDR3 contains 13 residues. Variable domain in full (rest from reference TRBV29-1 and TRBJ1-6): SAVISQKPSRDICQRGTSLTIQCQVDSQVTMMFWYRQQPGQSLTLIATANQGSEATYESGFVIDKFPISRPNLTFSTLTVSNMSPEDSSIYLCSVRQEWNSPLHFGNGTRLTVT.